This T cell receptor (beta chain) was found in a study of cytomegalovirus exposure and HLA in healthy donors. Study-wide results and limits: Presence/absence analyses treated sequencing depth as roughly uniform across donors. Across donors, most TCRs were seen rarely, yet some public ones were widespread.

Comment on this clone: Its antigen remains unknown.

The PCR ran on 60 Vbeta and 13 Jbeta primers. Sequencing used immunoSEQ multiplex PCR; TCRdb keeps in-frame clones, though not all of them. The table lists over 200,000 clones, 60% to 80% of them singletons. This CDR3 comprises 15 residues. V is TRBV21-1 and J is TRBJ2-5; the D call TRBD2 from the table was never checked on the DNA. TRBV21-1 is shown as a pseudogene. Sequenced: PBMCs. The receptor was isolated from a male donor in good health and CMV-seronegative. This CDR3 is CASSPREGRAETQYF. CDR3 nucleotide sequence: TGTGCCAGCAGCCCCCGGGAGGGCCGTGCGGAGACCCAGTACTTC.